This passage covers 16 T cell receptor beta chains from one sample sequenced in a study of identifying expanded T cells in peripheral blood. The protocol was immunoSEQ multiplex PCR, while the TCRdb copy is restricted to in-frame clones and leaves out a portion. There are more than 75,000 clones in the sample; 88% occur only once, and about 4% lies in the top ten. Sequencing was performed on blood. The source of these receptors is a person aged 18 to 70 in good health.

The chain employs TRBV18 and TRBJ1-2; 11 bases are shared with TRBD1. CDR1 is KGHSH, CDR2 LQKENI, per germline. The CDR3 extends over 18 amino acids. V was pared by 2 bases and J by 2 bases, with 10 bases of the junction left unmatched. The CDR3 region is CASSPAAGTGGSNYGYTF. CDR3 nucleotide sequence: TGTGCCAGCTCACCAGCGGCCGGGACAGGGGGATCGAACTATGGCTACACCTTC.

This rearrangement joins TRBV5-1 to TRBJ1-2, with TRBD1 as a possible D gene (5 bases). Germline loops: CDR1 SGHRS, CDR2 YFSETQ. The CDR3 sequence is 14 residues long. The ends were cut back, 0 bases at V and 0 bases at J, with 6 bases in the middle. The CDR3 DNA is TGCGCCAGCAGCTTGGACAGGCCTAACTATGGCTACACCTTC. Protein product: CASSLDRPNYGYTF. The whole variable domain, filled in from reference TRBV5-1 and TRBJ1-2, reads KAGVTQTPRYLIKTRGQQVTLSCSPISGHRSVSWYQQTPGQGLQFLFEYFSETQRNKGNFPGRFSGRQFSNSRSEMNVSTLELGDSALYLCASSLDRPNYGYTFGSGTRLTVV.

This chain joins TRBV27 and TRBJ1-1, with TRBD1 matching 8 bases. This CDR3 comprises 15 residues. The V segment lost 5 bases and the J segment 5 bases; nucleotides outside the gene matches: 10. The germline V gene has CDR1 MNHEY and CDR2 SMNVEV (reference sequence). The CDR3 loop reads CASSPETGVGTEAFF. The CDR3 DNA reads as TGTGCCAGCAGTCCAGAGACAGGGGTGGGTACTGAAGCTTTCTTT.

In this sample, this clone turned up once. The CDR3: CAISGTDTQYF. DNA of the CDR3: TGTGCCATCAGTGGCACAGATACGCAGTATTTT. The chain recombines TRBV10-3 with TRBJ2-3; no definite D call. CDR1 ENHRY and CDR2 SYGVKD come from the germline V gene. There are 11 residues in the CDR3. V lost 4 bases to trimming and J lost 1 base, with 0 bases between them.

This sequence joins TRBV4-1 and TRBJ1-5; D not certain. Trimming shortened V by 2 bases and J by 4 bases, and 18 bases separated the two germline ends. This CDR3 has 17 residues. Looked up from germline, CDR1 is MGHRA and CDR2 is YSYEKL. The CDR3 DNA reads as TGCGCCAGCAGCCAATCTGGTTGGCAGGCCCCTAATCAGCCCCAGCATTTT. Residues: CASSQSGWQAPNQPQHF.

V gene TRBV27 combines with J gene TRBJ2-5, with TRBD2 matching over 9 bases. The J call could be wrong; TRBJ2-7 is a better fit for the DNA end. The germline V gene encodes CDR1 MNHEY and CDR2 SMNVEV (reference sequence). This CDR3 has 15 amino acids. The CDR3 sequence is CASSFGTSNAYEQYF. CDR3 bases: TGTGCCAGCAGTTTCGGGACTAGCAACGCTTACGAGCAGTACTTC.

The chain recombines TRBV7-2 with TRBJ2-7; 9 bases match TRBD2. There are 16 residues in the CDR3. The germline CDR1 and CDR2 sequences are SGHTA and FQGNSA. Trimming at V came to 3 bases and at J to 6 bases, leaving 12 bases not matched to a gene. The CDR3 DNA is TGTGCCAGCAGCTTGTTTGGCGGGAGGGCGACCCCCGAGCAGTACTTC. This translates into CASSLFGGRATPEQYF.

This clone was detected once. J is TRBJ2-1 and V is TRBV9; 9 nucleotides agree with TRBD1. The CDR3 extends over 17 amino acids. The V segment lost 3 bases and the J segment 4 bases; nucleotides outside the gene matches: 11. The germline gives CDR1 SGDLS, CDR2 YYNGEE. CDR3 loop: CASSEGPGTGTYNEQFF. In DNA form, the CDR3 reads TGTGCCAGCAGCGAGGGACCCGGGACAGGGACTTACAATGAGCAGTTCTTC.

This clone was seen once. The chain employs TRBV2 and TRBJ1-1; perhaps TRBD1 as D (5 bases). Trimming took off 6 bases at V and 1 base at J, with 12 bases between the two ends. The CDR3 is 14 residues long. In germline, CDR1 is SNHLY, CDR2 FYNNEI. CDR3 nucleotides: TGTGCCAGCAGCGTAAAAACAGGGAACACTGAAGCTTTCTTT. This gives the protein CASSVKTGNTEAFF.

This clone was found a few times. This chain uses TRBV4-2 with TRBJ2-5; 9 bases are shared with TRBD1. The CDR3 loop spans 13 amino acids. Germline lookup yields CDR1 LGHNA and CDR2 YNFKEQ. J was trimmed by 3 bases and V by 6 bases; bases with no gene match: 2. The CDR3 protein is CASRQGAKETQYF. The CDR3 DNA reads TGTGCCAGCAGACAGGGGGCAAAAGAGACCCAGTACTTC.

This rearrangement joins TRBV30 to TRBJ1-2; D may be TRBD1 (5 bases). This CDR3 is 11 amino acids long. V was shortened by 8 bases and J by 4 bases, with 11 bases between the two germline ends. Looked up from germline, CDR1 is GTSNPN and CDR2 is SVGIG (reference sequence). CDR3 nucleotides: TGTGCCGGGGGACGGTTCTATGGCTACACCTTC. Protein product: CAGGRFYGYTF.

The chain has TRBV7-9 and TRBJ2-5; TRBD1 matches at 12 bases. J gave up 5 bases and V 2 bases, and 6 bases lay outside the gene matches. The CDR3 spans 16 residues. Looked up from germline, CDR1 is SEHNR and CDR2 is FQNEAQ (reference sequence). The CDR3: CASSLSGTGGAETQYF. The CDR3 nucleotides are TGTGCCAGCAGCTTATCCGGGACAGGGGGCGCGGAGACCCAGTACTTC.

The V call is TRBV4-1, the J call TRBJ1-2; 8 bases map to TRBD1. The CDR3 has 16 amino acids. Trimming cost V 1 base and J 4 bases; bases outside gene matches: 8. Germline CDR1 and CDR2: MGHRA and YSYEKL. The CDR3 DNA is TGCGCCAGCAGCCAAGGCCCGGACAGGGAGCCCTATGGCTACACCTTC. Translating it yields CASSQGPDREPYGYTF.

The rearrangement uses TRBV5-1 and TRBJ2-7, with 12 bases fitting TRBD1. With 4 bases clipped from V and 5 bases from J, the junction kept 7 bases outside the gene matches. Germline CDR1 reads SGHRS; CDR2 reads YFSETQ. The CDR3 length is 15 residues. In DNA form, the CDR3 reads TGCGCCAGCAGCCGAGGGACAGGGGGCGGCAACGAGCAGTACTTC. Translated: CASSRGTGGGNEQYF. Drawing the rest from reference TRBV5-1 and TRBJ2-7, the complete variable domain is KAGVTQTPRYLIKTRGQQVTLSCSPISGHRSVSWYQQTPGQGLQFLFEYFSETQRNKGNFPGRFSGRQFSNSRSEMNVSTLELGDSALYLCASSRGTGGGNEQYFGPGTRLTVT.

The chain is built from TRBV7-9 and TRBJ1-1; TRBD1 is a possible D gene (6 bases). Germline V gene sequence: CDR1 SEHNR, CDR2 FQNEAQ (reference sequence). Between the trimmed V and J ends, which lost 6 bases and 1 base, there was a span of 6 bases. The CDR3 loop spans 12 amino acids. The CDR3 here is CASRDRNTEAFF. As DNA, the CDR3 is TGTGCCAGCAGGGACAGGAACACTGAAGCTTTCTTT.

This clone has just a few counts. As DNA, the CDR3 is TGCGCCAGCAGCCAACTTACTCGGACTAGATACAATGAGCAGTTCTTC. Amino acid sequence: CASSQLTRTRYNEQFF. The chain couples TRBV4-3 to TRBJ2-1; 7 bases align to TRBD2. Trimming took 2 bases from V and 4 from J; bases not matched to a gene: 8. The CDR3 runs to 16 residues. The germline gives CDR1 LGHNA, CDR2 YSLEER.